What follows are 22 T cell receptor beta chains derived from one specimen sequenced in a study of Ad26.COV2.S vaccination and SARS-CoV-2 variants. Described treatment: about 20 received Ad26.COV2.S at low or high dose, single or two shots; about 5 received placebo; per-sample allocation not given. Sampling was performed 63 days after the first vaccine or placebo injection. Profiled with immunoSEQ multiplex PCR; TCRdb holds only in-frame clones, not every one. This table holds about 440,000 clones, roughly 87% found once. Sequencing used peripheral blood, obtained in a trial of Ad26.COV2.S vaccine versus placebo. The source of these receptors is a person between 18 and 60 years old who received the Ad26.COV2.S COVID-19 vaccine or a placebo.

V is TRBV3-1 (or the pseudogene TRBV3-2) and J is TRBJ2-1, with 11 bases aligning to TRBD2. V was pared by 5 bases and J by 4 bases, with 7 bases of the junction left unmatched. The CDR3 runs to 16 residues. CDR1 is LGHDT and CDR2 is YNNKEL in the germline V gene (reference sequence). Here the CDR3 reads CASSSTGLAGYNEQFF. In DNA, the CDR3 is TGTGCCAGCAGCTCTACCGGACTAGCGGGTTACAATGAGCAGTTCTTC.

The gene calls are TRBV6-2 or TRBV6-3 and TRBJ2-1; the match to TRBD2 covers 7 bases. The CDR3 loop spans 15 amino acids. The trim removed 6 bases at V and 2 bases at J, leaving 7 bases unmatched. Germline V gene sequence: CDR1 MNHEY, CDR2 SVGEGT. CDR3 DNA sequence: TGTGCCAGCAGCCCCGGGACTACGCCCTACAATGAGCAGTTCTTC. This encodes CASSPGTTPYNEQFF.

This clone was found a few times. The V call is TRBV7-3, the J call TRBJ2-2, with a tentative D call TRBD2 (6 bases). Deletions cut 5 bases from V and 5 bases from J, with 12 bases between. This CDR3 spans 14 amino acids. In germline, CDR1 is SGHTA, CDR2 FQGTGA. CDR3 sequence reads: CASSNPGGTGELFF. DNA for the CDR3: TGTGCCAGCAGCAACCCCGGGGGAACCGGGGAGCTGTTTTTT.

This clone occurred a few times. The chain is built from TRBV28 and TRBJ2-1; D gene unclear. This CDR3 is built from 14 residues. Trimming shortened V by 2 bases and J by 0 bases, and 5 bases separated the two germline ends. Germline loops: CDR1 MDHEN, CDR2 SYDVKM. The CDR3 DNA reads TGTGCCAGCAGTTTACGGCCCTCCTACAATGAGCAGTTCTTC. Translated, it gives CASSLRPSYNEQFF.

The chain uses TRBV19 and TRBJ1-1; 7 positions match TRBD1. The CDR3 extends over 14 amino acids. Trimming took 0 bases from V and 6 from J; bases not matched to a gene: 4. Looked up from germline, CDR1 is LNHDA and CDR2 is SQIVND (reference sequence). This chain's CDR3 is CASSIDRDSSEAFF. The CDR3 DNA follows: TGTGCCAGTAGTATAGACCGGGACAGTTCTGAAGCTTTCTTT.

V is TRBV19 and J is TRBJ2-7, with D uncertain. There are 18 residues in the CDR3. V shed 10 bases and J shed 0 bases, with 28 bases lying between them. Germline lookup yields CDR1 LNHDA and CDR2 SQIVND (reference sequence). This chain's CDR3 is CATSPWGSYASRSYEQYF. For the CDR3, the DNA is TGTGCCACATCACCCTGGGGAAGTTACGCTTCCCGCTCCTACGAGCAGTACTTC.

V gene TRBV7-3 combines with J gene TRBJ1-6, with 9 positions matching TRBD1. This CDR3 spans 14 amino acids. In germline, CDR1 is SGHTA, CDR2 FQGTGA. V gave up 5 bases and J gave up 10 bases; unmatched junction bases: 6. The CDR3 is CASSIGTGRSPLHF. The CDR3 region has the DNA TGTGCCAGCAGCATCGGGACAGGGCGCTCACCCCTCCACTTT.

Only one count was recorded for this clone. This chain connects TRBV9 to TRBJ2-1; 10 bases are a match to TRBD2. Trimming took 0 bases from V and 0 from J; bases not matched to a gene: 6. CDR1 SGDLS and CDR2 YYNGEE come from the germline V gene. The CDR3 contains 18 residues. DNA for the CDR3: TGTGCCAGCAGCGTAGTAGCGGGAGGATATGTCTCCTACAATGAGCAGTTCTTC. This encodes CASSVVAGGYVSYNEQFF.

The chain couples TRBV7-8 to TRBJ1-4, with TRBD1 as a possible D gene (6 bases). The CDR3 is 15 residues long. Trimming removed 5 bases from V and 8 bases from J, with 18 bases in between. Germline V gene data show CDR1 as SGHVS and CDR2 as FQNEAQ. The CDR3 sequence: CASSRFRPGVEKLFF. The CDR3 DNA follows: TGTGCCAGCAGCCGATTCCGGCCAGGGGTAGAAAAACTGTTTTTT.

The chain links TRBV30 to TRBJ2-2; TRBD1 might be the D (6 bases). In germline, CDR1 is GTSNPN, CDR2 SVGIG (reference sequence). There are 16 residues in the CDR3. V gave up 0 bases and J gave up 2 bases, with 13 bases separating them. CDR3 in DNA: TGTGCCTGGAGTGTACCTACAGGGAGAAACACCGGGGAGCTGTTTTTT. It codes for CAWSVPTGRNTGELFF.

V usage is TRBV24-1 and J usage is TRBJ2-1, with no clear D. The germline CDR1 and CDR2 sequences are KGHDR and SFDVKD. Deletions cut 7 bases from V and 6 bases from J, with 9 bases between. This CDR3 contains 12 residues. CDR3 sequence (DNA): TGTGCCACCAGCCCTTCGAGCAATGAGCAGTTCTTC. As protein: CATSPSSNEQFF.

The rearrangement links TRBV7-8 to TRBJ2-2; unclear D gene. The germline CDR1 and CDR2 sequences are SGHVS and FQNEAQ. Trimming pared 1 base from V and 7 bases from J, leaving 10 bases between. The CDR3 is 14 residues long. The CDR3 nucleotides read TGTGCCAGCAGCTTAGATTCCCTATTCGGGGAGCTGTTTTTT. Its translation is CASSLDSLFGELFF.

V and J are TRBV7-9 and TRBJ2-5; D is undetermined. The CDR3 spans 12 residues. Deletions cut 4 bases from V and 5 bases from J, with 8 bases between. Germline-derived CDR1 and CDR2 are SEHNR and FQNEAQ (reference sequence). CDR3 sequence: CASSSSLETQYF. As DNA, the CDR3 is TGTGCCAGCAGCTCTTCTCTTGAGACCCAGTACTTC.

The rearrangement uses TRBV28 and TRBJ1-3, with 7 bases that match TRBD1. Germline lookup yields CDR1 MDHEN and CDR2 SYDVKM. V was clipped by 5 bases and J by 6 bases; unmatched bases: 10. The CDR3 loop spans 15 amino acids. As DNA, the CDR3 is TGTGCCAGCAGTGCTAGATTGGGACAGCCAAACACCATATATTTT. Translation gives CASSARLGQPNTIYF.

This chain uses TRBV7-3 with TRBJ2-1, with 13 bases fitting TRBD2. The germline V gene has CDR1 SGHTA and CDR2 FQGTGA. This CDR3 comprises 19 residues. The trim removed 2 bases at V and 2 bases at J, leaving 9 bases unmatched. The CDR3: CASSLGGLAGKGTYNEQFF. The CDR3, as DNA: TGTGCCAGCAGCTTAGGGGGACTAGCGGGAAAAGGCACCTACAATGAGCAGTTCTTC.

This CDR3 is CSASPYAAGGPPGELFF. The CDR3 DNA reads as TGCAGTGCTAGTCCCTACGCCGCGGGAGGGCCTCCCGGGGAGCTGTTTTTT. V usage is TRBV20-1 and J usage is TRBJ2-2; 9 nucleotides align to TRBD2. The CDR3 extends over 17 amino acids. Germline V lookup: CDR1 DFQATT, CDR2 SNEGSKA (reference sequence). V dropped 3 bases and J dropped 6; count of bases not matched to a gene: 14.

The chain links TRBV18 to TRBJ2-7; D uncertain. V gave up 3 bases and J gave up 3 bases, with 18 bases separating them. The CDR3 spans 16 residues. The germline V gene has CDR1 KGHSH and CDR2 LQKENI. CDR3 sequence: CASSPQTPSKYYEQYF. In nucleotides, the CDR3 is TGTGCCAGCTCACCCCAGACACCTTCAAAATACTACGAGCAGTACTTC.

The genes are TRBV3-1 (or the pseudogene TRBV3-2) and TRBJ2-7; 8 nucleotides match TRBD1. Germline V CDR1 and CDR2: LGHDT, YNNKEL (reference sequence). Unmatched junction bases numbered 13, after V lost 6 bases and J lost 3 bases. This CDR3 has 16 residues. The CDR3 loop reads CASSQFPGGLNYEQYF. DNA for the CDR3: TGTGCCAGCAGTCAGTTTCCAGGGGGCCTCAACTACGAGCAGTACTTC.

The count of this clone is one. The CDR3: CASSPAGWGTEAFF. CDR3 coding DNA: TGTGCCAGCAGTCCCGCAGGATGGGGGACTGAAGCTTTCTTT. The rearrangement links TRBV28 to TRBJ1-1; D may be TRBD1 (5 bases). Trimming shortened V by 5 bases and J by 5 bases, and 15 bases separated the two germline ends. The CDR3 is made up of 14 amino acids. The V gene's germline CDR1 is MDHEN and CDR2 SYDVKM. Based on the CDR3 plus reference TRBV28 and TRBJ1-1, the full variable domain is DVKVTQSSRYLVKRTGEKVFLECVQDMDHENMFWYRQDPGLGLRLIYFSYDVKMKEKGDIPEGYSVSREKKERFSLILESASTNQTSMYLCASSPAGWGTEAFFGQGTRLTVV.

CDR3 region: CASSAGVGEQYF. The DNA for the CDR3 is TGTGCCAGCAGTGCAGGGGTTGGGGAGCAGTACTTC. The chain is built from TRBV28 and TRBJ2-7; tentatively, D is TRBD1 (6 bases). Trimming stripped 5 bases from V and 7 bases from J, with 12 bases between. The CDR3 is 12 amino acids. The germline V gene has CDR1 MDHEN and CDR2 SYDVKM. The whole variable domain, filled in from reference TRBV28 and TRBJ2-7, reads DVKVTQSSRYLVKRTGEKVFLECVQDMDHENMFWYRQDPGLGLRLIYFSYDVKMKEKGDIPEGYSVSREKKERFSLILESASTNQTSMYLCASSAGVGEQYFGPGTRLTVT.

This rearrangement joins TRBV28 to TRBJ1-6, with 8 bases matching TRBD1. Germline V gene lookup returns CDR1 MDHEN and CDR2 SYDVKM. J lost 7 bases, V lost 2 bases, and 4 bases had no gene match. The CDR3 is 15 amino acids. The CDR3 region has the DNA TGTGCCAGCAGTTTACCGGACAGGGTAAATTCACCCCTCCACTTT. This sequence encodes CASSLPDRVNSPLHF.

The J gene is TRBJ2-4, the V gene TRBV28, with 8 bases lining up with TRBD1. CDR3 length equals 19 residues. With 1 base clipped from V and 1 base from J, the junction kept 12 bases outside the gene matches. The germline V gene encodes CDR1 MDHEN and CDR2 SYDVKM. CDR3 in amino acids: CASSLFSTGAFGAKNIQYF. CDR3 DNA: TGTGCCAGCAGTTTATTCTCGACAGGGGCCTTTGGGGCCAAAAACATTCAGTACTTC.